The clone carrying this TCR beta chain was seen only a few times. Its antigen is undetermined. A J-beta primer mix and a sample-barcoded 5' primer were used in a second PCR of roughly 7 to 12 cycles. TCRdb re-analysed the 5' RACE reads in MiXCR, keeping a single row per CDR3 protein. This sample has around 1,800,000 distinct CDR3 sequences, with around 40% found just once. This sample was included in a study of blood T cells in healthy people across ages. The donors, all healthy, were Caucasians living in Russia, aged roughly 6 to 90. Germline lookup yields CDR1 KGHDR and CDR2 SFDVKD. V was trimmed by 5 bases and J by 6 bases, leaving 13 bases between them. This CDR3 spans 14 amino acids. Study-wide findings and caveats: Older age coincided with a roughly linear decline in TCR beta diversity per million T cells.

Sequencing used blood. The source of this sequence is a human donor in good health. The chain is built from TRBV24-1 and TRBJ1-5; no firm D call. Here the CDR3 reads CATSAGPRGQPQHF. The CDR3 region has the DNA TGTGCCACCAGTGCGGGCCCTCGGGGTCAGCCCCAGCATTTT.